The subject of this entry is one T cell receptor (beta chain). The sample comes from a study of blood T cells in healthy people across ages. In the study overall: Template switching caught about one barcoded beta molecule for each two T cells.

Sample-barcoded 5' priming and a J-beta primer mix drove a second PCR of roughly 7 to 11 cycles. TCRdb reprocessed the 5' RACE reads via MiXCR and lists one record per CDR3 protein. Here the sample spans nearly 800,000 distinct CDR3 sequences, roughly 25% being singletons. The germline CDR1 and CDR2 sequences are SNHLY and FYNNEI. The CDR3 has 16 residues. Trimming took 7 bases from V and 0 from J, leaving 17 bases between them. This sample was shared with a second study, whose subject was T cells of mothers and their children. That source adds: The study found slightly higher but non-significant overlap in related versus unrelated mother-child pairs.

The sequence came from a boy younger than 18 in good health. This chain connects TRBV2 to TRBJ2-3, with D perhaps TRBD1 (5 bases). The sample consisted of blood. The CDR3 nucleotides are TGTGCCAGCACCGAAGATATGGCAGGGAGCACAGATACGCAGTATTTT. Its translation is CASTEDMAGSTDTQYF.